Included here is one TCR beta chain sequence, with context. The specificity of this receptor is unknown. No clone much larger than this one lies a single base away; base qualities are absent. This sample is drawn from a study of blood T cell repertoires in COVID-19 (dated by TCRdb to about 2020). A note on the overall study: Samples from collaborators originated in the United States, Italy and Spain and spanned both the acute and convalescent phases of COVID-19. The samples were drawn from the first 160 participants of the ongoing ImmuneRACE study and from 950 to 1,500 subjects provided by 6 global collaborators. Deeply sampled blood TCRbeta repertoires from subjects exposed to, actively infected with, or recovered from COVID-19 were included in the dataset. A freely available public database, intended as a resource for researchers studying the immune response to SARS-CoV-2, is where the repertoires were released. Where available, HLA class I and class II types were taken from metadata supplied by the sample provider and were not determined by assay-based typing. Sample metadata almost always included a de-identified subject ID, COVID-19 status, age in years and sex. The prospective study material was composed of cDNA or gDNA derived from T cells, B-cell-depleted T cells, or PBMCs.

Each collaborating institution followed its own protocols to collect whole blood in K2EDTA tubes. For TCRbeta analysis, collaborator samples were shipped as frozen whole blood, as isolated PBMCs, or as DNA extracted from either sample type. The full study reports these points: How much clinical and demographic metadata was included differed by source and by participant, and the metadata was provided uncurated.

TCRbeta CDR3 regions were amplified from genomic DNA using the immunoSEQ Assay, a bias-controlled multiplex PCR. Processing in the source paper ran as follows. Within the assay, amplification of reference gene primers was used to estimate how many nucleated cells each sample contained. To quantify the absolute abundance of each unique TCRbeta CDR3 rearrangement, sequence reads were collapsed and filtered. Productive Simpson clonality was computed per sample as the square root of Simpson's diversity index over productive rearrangements. The table was pulled from immuneACCESS by TCRdb, which kept in-frame rearrangements only. Such tables lose some clones; where checked, under half of the loss comes from unresolved V genes, and the rest has no known cause. V and J calls and clone size are copied from that table; D and trimming were computed from the DNA. The sample includes 100,000 to 150,000 clones, with about 85% observed a single time. Together, the top ten hold 6.6% of the sample.

Sequencing was performed on peripheral blood. The TCR sequence derives from an elderly man with active or convalescent COVID-19.

Here the CDR3 is given as CASSYVGRDRGYTF. The DNA is TGTGCCAGCAGCTATGTCGGGAGGGATCGTGGCTACACCTTC. Recombination joined TRBV7-2 with TRBJ1-2, with the D gene too uncertain to name. V is reduced by 4 bases and J by 7 bases, leaving a spacing of 16 bases between them. The CDR3 starts with the cysteine, ends with the phenylalanine, and has 14 residues. Only CDR3 DNA is held: 42 bases, read in frame from base 1. The germline V gene sets CDR1 to SGHTA and CDR2 to FQGNSA.